This T cell receptor beta chain was captured in a study of technical replicates of blood from several donors. Assay: immunoSEQ multiplex PCR; the TCRdb copy retains only in-frame clones and omits some. The repertoire consists of around 17,000 clones, with 82% occurring once and the leading ten covering over 9.5%. This CDR3 is 18 amino acids long. Material for sequencing was PBMCs. This sequence was found in a human donor in good health. Some clones in this sample may be carry-over from other donors' samples. The chain couples TRBV21-1 to TRBJ1-2; no DNA check was done on the table's D call, TRBD1. TRBV21-1 is a pseudogene locus. The CDR3 DNA is TGTGCCAGCAGCAAAGGGAAGACAGGGGCCTGCCCTAACTATGGCTACACCTTC. It translates to CASSKGKTGACPNYGYTF.